This TCR beta chain was recorded in a study of T cell clones after liver transplantation. Overall study: Pre-transplant mixed lymphocyte reactions yielded third-party-reactive TCRbeta sequences as comparators for graft-donor-reactive sequences.

The germline CDR1 and CDR2 sequences are SGHRS and YFSETQ. V shed 4 bases and J shed 2 bases, with 10 bases lying between them. CDR3 length: 14 residues. Produced via immunoSEQ multiplex PCR; TCRdb's table is partial and in-frame only. The sample records tens of thousands of clones, roughly 85% being singletons. This TCR came from a human patient who received a liver transplant. These T cells may partly come from the graft donor. The specimen was CD4+ T cells from blood, collected at the 22-month timepoint. This chain uses TRBV5-1 with TRBJ1-5, with D uncertain. CDR3 region: CASSADTGNQPQHF. CDR3 nucleotides: TGCGCCAGCAGCGCAGACACCGGCAATCAGCCCCAGCATTTT.